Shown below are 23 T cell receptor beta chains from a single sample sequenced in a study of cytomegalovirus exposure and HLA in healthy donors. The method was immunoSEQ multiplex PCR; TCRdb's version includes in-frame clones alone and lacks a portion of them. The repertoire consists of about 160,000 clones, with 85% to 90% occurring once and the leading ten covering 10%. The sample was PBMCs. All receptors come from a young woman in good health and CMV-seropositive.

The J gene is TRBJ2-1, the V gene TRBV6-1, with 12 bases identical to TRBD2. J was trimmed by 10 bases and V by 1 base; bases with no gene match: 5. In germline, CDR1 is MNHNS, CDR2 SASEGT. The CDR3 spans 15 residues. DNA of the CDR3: TGTGCCAGCAGTGAAGGGGCGCTAGCGGGAGGGGAGCAGTTCTTC. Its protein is CASSEGALAGGEQFF.

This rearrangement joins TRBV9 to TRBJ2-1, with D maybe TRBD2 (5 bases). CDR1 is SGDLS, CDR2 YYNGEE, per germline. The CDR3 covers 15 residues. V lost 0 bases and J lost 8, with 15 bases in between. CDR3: CASSVGLARSDEQFF. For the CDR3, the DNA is TGTGCCAGCAGCGTAGGGTTAGCGAGGAGCGATGAGCAGTTCTTC.

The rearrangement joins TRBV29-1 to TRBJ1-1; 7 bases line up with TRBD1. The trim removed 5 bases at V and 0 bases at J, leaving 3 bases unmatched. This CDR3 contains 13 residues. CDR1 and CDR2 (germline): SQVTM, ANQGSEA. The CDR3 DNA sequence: TGCAGCGTTTCGACAGGGATGAACACTGAAGCTTTCTTT. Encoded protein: CSVSTGMNTEAFF.

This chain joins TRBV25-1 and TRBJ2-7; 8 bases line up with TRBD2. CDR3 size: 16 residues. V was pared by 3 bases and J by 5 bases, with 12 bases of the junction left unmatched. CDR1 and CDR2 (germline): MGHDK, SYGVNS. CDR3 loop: CASSDPSGGGKNEQYF. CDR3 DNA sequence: TGTGCCAGCAGTGACCCCAGCGGGGGTGGCAAGAACGAGCAGTACTTC.

Here the CDR3 DNA reads TGTGCCAGCAGTCCCCGCGGAACAGGAAGAATTGGGGCCAACGTCCTGACTTTC. This codes for CASSPRGTGRIGANVLTF. This chain joins TRBV28 and TRBJ2-6; tentative D call: TRBD1 (5 bases). Germline values: CDR1 MDHEN, CDR2 SYDVKM. The CDR3 has 18 amino acids. With 5 bases removed from V and 3 bases from J, the gap between germline ends came to 20 bases.

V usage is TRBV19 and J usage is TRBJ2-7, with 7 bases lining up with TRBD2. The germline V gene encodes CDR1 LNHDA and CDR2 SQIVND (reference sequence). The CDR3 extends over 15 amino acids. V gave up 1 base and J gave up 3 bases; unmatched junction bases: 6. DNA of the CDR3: TGTGCCAGTAGTATAGTTCCAGCGGGATTCTACGAGCAGTACTTC. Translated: CASSIVPAGFYEQYF.

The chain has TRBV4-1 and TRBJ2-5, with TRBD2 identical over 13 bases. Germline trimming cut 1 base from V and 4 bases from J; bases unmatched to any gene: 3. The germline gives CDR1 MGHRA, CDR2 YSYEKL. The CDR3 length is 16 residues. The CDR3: CASSQVTSGRLETQYF. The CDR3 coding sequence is TGCGCCAGCAGCCAAGTGACTAGCGGGAGGTTAGAGACCCAGTACTTC.

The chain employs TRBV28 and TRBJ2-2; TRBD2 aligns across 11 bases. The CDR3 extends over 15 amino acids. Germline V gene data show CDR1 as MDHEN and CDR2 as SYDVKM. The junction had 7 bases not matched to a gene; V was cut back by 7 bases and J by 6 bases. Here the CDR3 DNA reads TGTGCCAGCACCAAACTAGCGGGAGAGGCCGGGGAGCTGTTTTTT. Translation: CASTKLAGEAGELFF.

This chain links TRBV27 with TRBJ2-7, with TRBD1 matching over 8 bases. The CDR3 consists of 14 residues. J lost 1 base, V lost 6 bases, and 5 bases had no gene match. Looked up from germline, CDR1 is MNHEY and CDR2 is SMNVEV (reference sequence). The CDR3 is CASREQGGSYEQYF. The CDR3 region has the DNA TGTGCCAGCAGGGAACAGGGGGGTTCCTACGAGCAGTACTTC.

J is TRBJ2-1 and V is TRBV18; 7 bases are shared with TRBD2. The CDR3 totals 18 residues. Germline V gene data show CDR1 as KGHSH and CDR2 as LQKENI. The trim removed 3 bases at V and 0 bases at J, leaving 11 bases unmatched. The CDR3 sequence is CASSPRLAVLLSYNEQFF. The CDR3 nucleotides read TGTGCCAGCTCACCTAGGCTAGCGGTGCTCCTCTCCTACAATGAGCAGTTCTTC.

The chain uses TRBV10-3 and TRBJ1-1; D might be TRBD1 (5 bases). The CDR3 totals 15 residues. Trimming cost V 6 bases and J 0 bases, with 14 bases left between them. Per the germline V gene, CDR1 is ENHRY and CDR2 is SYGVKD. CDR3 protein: CAISKTDRLNTEAFF. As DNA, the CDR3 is TGTGCCATCAGCAAAACCGACAGATTGAACACTGAAGCTTTCTTT.

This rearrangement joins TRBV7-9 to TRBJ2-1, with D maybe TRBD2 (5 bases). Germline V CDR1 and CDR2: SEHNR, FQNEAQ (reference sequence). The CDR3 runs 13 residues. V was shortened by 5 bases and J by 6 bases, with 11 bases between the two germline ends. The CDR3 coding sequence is TGTGCCAGCAGCCTTCCTGGGAGCAATGAGCAGTTCTTC. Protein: CASSLPGSNEQFF.

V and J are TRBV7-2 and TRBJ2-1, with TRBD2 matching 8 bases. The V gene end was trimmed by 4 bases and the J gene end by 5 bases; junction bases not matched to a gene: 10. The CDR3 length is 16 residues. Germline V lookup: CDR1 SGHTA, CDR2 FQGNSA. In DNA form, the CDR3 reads TGTGCCAGCAGCTCTACAAGCGGGAGCTTACACAATGAGCAGTTCTTC. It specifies CASSSTSGSLHNEQFF.

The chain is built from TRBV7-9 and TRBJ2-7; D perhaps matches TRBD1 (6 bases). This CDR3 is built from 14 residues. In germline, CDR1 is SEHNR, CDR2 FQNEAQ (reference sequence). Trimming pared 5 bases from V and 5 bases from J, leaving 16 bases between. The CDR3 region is CASSDLARQDEQYF. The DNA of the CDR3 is TGTGCCAGCAGCGACCTTGCTCGACAGGACGAGCAGTACTTC.

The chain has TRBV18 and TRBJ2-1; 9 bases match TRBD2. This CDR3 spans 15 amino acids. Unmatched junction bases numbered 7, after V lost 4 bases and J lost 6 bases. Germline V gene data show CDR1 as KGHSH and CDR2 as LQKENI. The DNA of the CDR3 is TGTGCCAGCTCACGGGCGGGAGGGCCCTCCAATGAGCAGTTCTTC. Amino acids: CASSRAGGPSNEQFF. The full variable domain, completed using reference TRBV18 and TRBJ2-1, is NAGVMQNPRHLVRRRGQEARLRCSPMKGHSHVYWYRQLPEEGLKFMVYLQKENIIDESGMPKERFSAEFPKEGPSILRIQQVVRGDSAAYFCASSRAGGPSNEQFFGPGTRLTVL.

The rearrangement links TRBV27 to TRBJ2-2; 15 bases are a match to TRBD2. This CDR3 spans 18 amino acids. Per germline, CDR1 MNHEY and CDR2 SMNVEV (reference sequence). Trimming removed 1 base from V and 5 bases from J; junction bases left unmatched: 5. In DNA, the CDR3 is TGTGCCAGCAGTTTATTGGGACTAGCGGGAGGCGGTACCGGGGAGCTGTTTTTT. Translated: CASSLLGLAGGGTGELFF.

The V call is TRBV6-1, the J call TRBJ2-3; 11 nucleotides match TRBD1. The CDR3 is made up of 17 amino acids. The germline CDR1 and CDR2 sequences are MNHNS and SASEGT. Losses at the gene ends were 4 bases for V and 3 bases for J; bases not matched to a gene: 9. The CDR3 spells CASSAGQGAVMTDTQYF. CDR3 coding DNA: TGTGCCAGCAGTGCCGGACAGGGGGCGGTAATGACAGATACGCAGTATTTT.

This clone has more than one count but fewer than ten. The CDR3 nucleotides read TGTGCCAGCAGTGACTCAGCGGGAGACACCGGGGAGCTGTTTTTT. Its protein is CASSDSAGDTGELFF. The rearrangement joins TRBV6-4 to TRBJ2-2; 8 nucleotides line up with TRBD2. V gave up 0 bases and J gave up 3 bases; unmatched junction bases: 0. This CDR3 comprises 15 residues. Germline V CDR1 and CDR2: MRHNA, SNTAGT.

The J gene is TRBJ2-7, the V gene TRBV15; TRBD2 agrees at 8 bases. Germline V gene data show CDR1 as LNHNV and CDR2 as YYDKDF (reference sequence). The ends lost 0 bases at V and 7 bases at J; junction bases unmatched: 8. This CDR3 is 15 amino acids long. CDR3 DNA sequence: TGTGCCACCAGCAGAGATCTAGCGGGTGGGAAGGAGCAGTACTTC. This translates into CATSRDLAGGKEQYF. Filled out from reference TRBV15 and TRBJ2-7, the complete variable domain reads DAMVIQNPRYQVTQFGKPVTLSCSQTLNHNVMYWYQQKSSQAPKLLFHYYDKDFNNEADTPDNFQSRRPNTSFCFLDIRSPGLGDTAMYLCATSRDLAGGKEQYFGPGTRLTVT.

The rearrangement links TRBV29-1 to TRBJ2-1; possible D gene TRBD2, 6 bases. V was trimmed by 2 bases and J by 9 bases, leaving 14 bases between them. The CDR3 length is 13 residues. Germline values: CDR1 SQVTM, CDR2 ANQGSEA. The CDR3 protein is CSVEKRAGGEQFF. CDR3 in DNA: TGCAGCGTTGAAAAGCGCGCCGGGGGTGAGCAGTTCTTC.

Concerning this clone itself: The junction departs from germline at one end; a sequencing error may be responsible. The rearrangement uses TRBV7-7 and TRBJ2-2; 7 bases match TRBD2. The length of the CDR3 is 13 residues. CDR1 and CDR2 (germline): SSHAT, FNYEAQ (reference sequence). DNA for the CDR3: TGTGCTAGCAGCCGGACTAGGGCCGGGGAGCTGTTTTTT. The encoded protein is CASSRTRAGELFF.

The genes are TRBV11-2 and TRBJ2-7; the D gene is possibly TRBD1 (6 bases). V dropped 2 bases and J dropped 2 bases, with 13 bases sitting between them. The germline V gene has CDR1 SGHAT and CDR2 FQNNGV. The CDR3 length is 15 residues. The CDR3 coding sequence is TGTGCCAGCAGCTTACAGGGGTTGGGTACCTACGAGCAGTACTTC. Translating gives CASSLQGLGTYEQYF. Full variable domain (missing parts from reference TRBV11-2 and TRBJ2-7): EAGVAQSPRYKIIEKRQSVAFWCNPISGHATLYWYQQILGQGPKLLIQFQNNGVVDDSQLPKDRFSAERLKGVDSTLKIQPAKLEDSAVYLCASSLQGLGTYEQYFGPGTRLTVT.

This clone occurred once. CDR3 coding DNA: TGTGCCAGCAGTGAAGAGGACAGTAGCAATCAGCCCCAGCATTTT. This codes for CASSEEDSSNQPQHF. The chain combines TRBV6-1 with TRBJ1-5, with a possible D match to TRBD1 (6 bases). CDR1 is MNHNS and CDR2 is SASEGT in the germline V gene. CDR3 length: 15 amino acids. V was pared by 1 base and J by 0 bases, with 7 bases between.